A selection of T cell receptor beta chains follows, all from one sample in a study of sequential checkpoint blockade in melanoma. Assay: immunoSEQ multiplex PCR; the TCRdb copy retains only in-frame clones and omits some. The repertoire holds approximately 11,000 clones, with roughly 80% as singletons. Source: CD8+ T cells sorted from blood (inferred from file names), taken from a patient given nivolumab and ipilimumab in sequence. Source of these receptors: a human donor with melanoma. CDR3s include the opening cysteine and the closing phenylalanine or tryptophan. The D gene is left open where the match is weak. Clone size appears in some rows only: once, few, many, or a class for an expanded clone.

13	TRBV27	NA	NA	TRBJ1-5	CASSLGLRQPQHF	TGTGCCAGCAGTTTAGGGCTTCGACAGCCCCAGCATTTT
13	TRBV7-2	NA	once	TRBJ1-2	CASTLSWGHGYTF	TGTGCCAGCACCCTCTCCTGGGGCCATGGCTACACCTTC
15	TRBV6-5	NA	few	TRBJ2-7	CASGYFAGSSYEQYF	TGTGCCAGCGGCTATTTCGCAGGCAGCTCCTACGAGCAGTACTTC
14	TRBV28	NA	NA	TRBJ2-7	CASKSEESSYEQYF	TGTGCCAGCAAATCGGAGGAGAGCTCCTACGAGCAGTACTTC
15	TRBV19	TRBD2	NA	TRBJ2-1	CASSTTSGSYNEQFF	TGTGCCAGTAGTACGACTAGCGGATCCTACAATGAGCAGTTCTTC
14	TRBV19	TRBD1	NA	TRBJ1-2	CASSMKGDGQGSLF	TGTGCCAGTAGTATGAAAGGGGATGGACAGGGAAGCCTCTTC
15	TRBV4-1	TRBD2	NA	TRBJ2-1	CASGIVGTTNNEQFF	TGCGCCAGCGGTATCGTCGGGACTACGAACAATGAGCAGTTCTTC
13	TRBV5-1	TRBD1	NA	TRBJ1-1	CATTQGAGTEAFF	TGCGCCACCACTCAGGGGGCAGGCACTGAAGCTTTCTTT
14	TRBV27	TRBD1	once	TRBJ1-2	CASSMTGGNYGYTF	TGTGCCAGCAGTATGACAGGGGGGAACTATGGCTACACCTTC
14	TRBV25-1	NA	NA	TRBJ1-2	CASRETGPHYGYTF	TGTGCCAGCAGGGAAACAGGGCCCCACTATGGCTACACCTTC
16	TRBV19	NA	once	TRBJ1-5	CASSPMDQVSNQPQHF	TGTGCCAGTAGCCCGATGGATCAGGTTAGCAATCAGCCCCAGCATTTT
15	TRBV6-1	NA	NA	TRBJ1-6	CASSEGAGFYSPLHF	TGTGCCAGCAGTGAAGGCGCAGGGTTTTATTCACCCCTCCACTTT
14	TRBV7-3	TRBD2	NA	TRBJ2-5	CASSLTGGQETQYF	TGTGCCAGCAGCTTAACGGGGGGGCAAGAGACCCAGTACTTC
13	TRBV30	NA	NA	TRBJ2-3	CAWSVQGTDTQYF	TGTGCCTGGAGTGTACAGGGTACAGATACGCAGTATTTT
17	TRBV9	TRBD2	NA	TRBJ2-2	CASGYSSSGGAAGELFF	TGTGCCAGCGGCTACAGCTCTAGCGGGGGGGCGGCCGGGGAGCTGTTTTTT
13	TRBV5-1	NA	NA	TRBJ1-1	CASSLGVNTEAFF	TGCGCCAGCAGCTTAGGGGTGAACACTGAAGCTTTCTTT
14	TRBV5-1	NA	NA	TRBJ2-7	CASSLAFDGYEQYF	TGCGCCAGCAGCTTGGCCTTCGACGGGTACGAGCAGTACTTC
14	TRBV28	NA	NA	TRBJ1-5	CASRGGSYAQPQHF	TGTGCCAGCAGAGGGGGAAGTTACGCACAGCCCCAGCATTTT
13	TRBV7-7	NA	NA	TRBJ2-2	CASSLELRGELFF	TGTGCTAGCAGCTTAGAGTTGAGAGGGGAGCTGTTTTTT
14	TRBV6-5	NA	NA	TRBJ1-1	CASSSADTNTEAFF	TGTGCCAGCAGTTCGGCCGACACCAACACTGAAGCTTTCTTT
12	TRBV6-1	NA	NA	TRBJ2-5	CASGRGGETQYF	TGTGCCAGCGGGAGGGGGGGTGAGACCCAGTACTTC
12	TRBV19	NA	few	TRBJ2-7	CASSPGSYEQYF	TGTGCCAGTAGTCCGGGCTCCTACGAGCAGTACTTC
16	TRBV9	TRBD1	NA	TRBJ2-3	CASSVGQGPSTDTQYF	TGTGCCAGCAGCGTAGGACAGGGCCCTAGCACAGATACGCAGTATTTT
18	TRBV5-6	NA	NA	TRBJ2-7	CASSLANDLTGRPHEQYF	TGTGCCAGCAGCTTGGCCAACGATTTGACAGGCCGTCCTCACGAGCAGTACTTC
15	TRBV7-9	TRBD1	NA	TRBJ2-3	CASSPTGVSTDTQYF	TGTGCCAGCAGCCCTACAGGGGTAAGCACAGATACGCAGTATTTT
13	TRBV6-1	NA	NA	TRBJ2-1	CASSPEAHNEQFF	TGTGCCAGCAGCCCCGAGGCCCACAATGAGCAGTTCTTC
13	TRBV6-4	NA	NA	TRBJ2-3	CASSQRATDTQYF	TGTGCCAGCAGCCAACGAGCCACAGATACGCAGTATTTT
13	TRBV19	NA	once	TRBJ2-5	CASSISRGETQYF	TGTGCCAGTAGTATTTCAAGAGGGGAGACCCAGTACTTC
16	TRBV5-6	TRBD2	NA	TRBJ2-7	CASSWGPSGIGYEQYF	TGTGCCAGCAGCTGGGGGCCTAGCGGGATAGGATACGAGCAGTACTTC
13	TRBV11-2	NA	few	TRBJ2-5	CASSFESLETQYF	TGTGCCAGCAGCTTCGAGAGTTTGGAGACCCAGTACTTC
14	TRBV6-1	TRBD2	NA	TRBJ2-2	CASSSGGGGGELFF	TGTGCCAGCAGCTCCGGGGGGGGTGGCGGGGAGCTGTTTTTT
12	TRBV30	NA	few	TRBJ1-4	CAWDYGREKLFF	TGTGCCTGGGACTACGGGAGGGAAAAACTGTTTTTT
16	TRBV4-2	TRBD2	NA	TRBJ2-1	CASSQDYGGGYNEQFF	TGTGCCAGCAGCCAAGATTACGGGGGGGGCTACAATGAGCAGTTCTTC
14	TRBV19	NA	NA	TRBJ1-1	CASSIWLGETEAFF	TGTGCCAGTAGTATATGGTTGGGAGAGACTGAAGCTTTCTTT
15	TRBV5-1	NA	NA	TRBJ1-2	CASSFTGGGFYGYTF	TGCGCCAGCAGCTTTACGGGAGGAGGGTTCTATGGCTACACCTTC
14	TRBV6-5	NA	NA	TRBJ2-5	CASSRTEYQETQYF	TGTGCCAGCAGTCGAACGGAGTACCAAGAGACCCAGTACTTC
15	TRBV2	NA	NA	TRBJ2-5	CASSEFERAGETQYF	TGTGCCAGCAGTGAATTCGAACGGGCAGGGGAGACCCAGTACTTC
15	TRBV10-3	NA	NA	TRBJ1-2	CAISDRGFFNYGYTF	TGTGCCATCAGTGACAGGGGTTTTTTTAACTATGGCTACACCTTC
15	TRBV7-2	NA	NA	TRBJ2-2	CASSLYLTNTGELFF	TGTGCCAGCAGCTTATATCTAACGAACACCGGGGAGCTGTTTTTT
14	TRBV19	TRBD2	NA	TRBJ2-2	CASSISGRTGELFF	TGTGCCAGTAGTATCAGCGGGAGGACCGGGGAGCTGTTTTTT
13	TRBV5-1	TRBD1	NA	TRBJ1-1	CASSPPDRNEAFF	TGCGCCAGCAGCCCACCGGACAGGAATGAAGCTTTCTTT
12	TRBV6-5	NA	NA	TRBJ1-1	CASWRRDTEAFF	TGTGCCAGCTGGAGGAGGGACACTGAAGCTTTCTTT
14	TRBV5-1	NA	few	TRBJ2-7	CASSLPSGSYEQYF	TGCGCCAGCAGCTTGCCCTCAGGGTCCTACGAGCAGTACTTC
15	TRBV6-1	TRBD1	few	TRBJ2-5	CASSAGTGYQETQYF	TGTGCCAGCAGCGCCGGGACAGGGTATCAAGAGACCCAGTACTTC
15	TRBV7-9	TRBD2	NA	TRBJ2-5	CASSLSTSGQETQYF	TGTGCCAGCAGCTTATCCACTAGCGGACAAGAGACCCAGTACTTC
15	TRBV9	TRBD2	NA	TRBJ2-1	CASSVAAGGGNEQFF	TGTGCCAGCAGCGTAGCGGCGGGAGGGGGCAATGAGCAGTTCTTC
14	TRBV7-9	NA	few	TRBJ2-1	CASSRGSNYNEQFF	TGTGCCAGCAGCCGCGGGTCTAACTACAATGAGCAGTTCTTC
14	TRBV10-3	NA	few	TRBJ2-7	CAISRRSLRDEQYF	TGTGCCATCAGCCGGCGGTCTTTAAGAGACGAGCAGTACTTC
13	TRBV15	NA	NA	TRBJ1-6	CATSRVQYSPLHF	TGTGCCACCAGCAGAGTTCAGTATTCCCCCCTCCACTTT
13	TRBV11-2	NA	NA	TRBJ2-7	CASSLGRGREQYF	TGTGCCAGCAGCTTAGGGAGGGGACGCGAGCAGTACTTC
15	TRBV5-6	TRBD2	NA	TRBJ2-1	CASSLEGGRWYEQFF	TGTGCCAGCAGCTTGGAGGGCGGGAGGTGGTATGAGCAGTTCTTC
16	TRBV7-9	TRBD1	few	TRBJ2-2	CASTLTDRALTGELFF	TGTGCCAGCACCCTTACTGACAGGGCGTTAACCGGGGAGCTGTTTTTT
13	TRBV28	NA	NA	TRBJ2-5	CASAGTDKETQYF	TGTGCCAGCGCGGGGACAGATAAAGAGACCCAGTACTTC
14	TRBV11-2	TRBD2	NA	TRBJ2-7	CASSLVRLAPEQYF	TGTGCCAGCAGCTTAGTTCGACTAGCCCCCGAGCAGTACTTC